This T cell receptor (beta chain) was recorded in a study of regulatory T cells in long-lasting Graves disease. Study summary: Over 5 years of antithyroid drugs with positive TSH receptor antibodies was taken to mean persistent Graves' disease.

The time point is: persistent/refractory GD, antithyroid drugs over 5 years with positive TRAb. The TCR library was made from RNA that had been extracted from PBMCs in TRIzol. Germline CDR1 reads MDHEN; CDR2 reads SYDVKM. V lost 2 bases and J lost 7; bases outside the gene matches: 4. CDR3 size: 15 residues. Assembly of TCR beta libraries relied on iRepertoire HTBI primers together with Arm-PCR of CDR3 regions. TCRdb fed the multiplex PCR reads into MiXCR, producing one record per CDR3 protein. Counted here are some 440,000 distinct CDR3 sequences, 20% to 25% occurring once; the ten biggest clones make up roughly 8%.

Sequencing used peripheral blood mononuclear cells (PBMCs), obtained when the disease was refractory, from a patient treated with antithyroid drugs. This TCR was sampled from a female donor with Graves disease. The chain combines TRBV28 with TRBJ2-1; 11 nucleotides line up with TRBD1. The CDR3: CASSLPGQGANEQFF. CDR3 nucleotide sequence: TGTGCCAGCAGTTTACCCGGACAGGGGGCGAATGAGCAGTTCTTC.